The 26 T cell receptor beta chains listed next were all sequenced from one sample in a study of T cells in women clearing cervical HPV infection. Produced via immunoSEQ multiplex PCR; TCRdb's table is partial and in-frame only. The specimen's table records 25,000 to 35,000 clones. Sequencing input: blood buffy coat. These receptors originate from a woman between 18 and 70 years old with a cervical HPV16 infection that either progressed to CIN3+ or cleared (not recorded which).

As regards this clone: The read comes to an end 3 residues before the CDR3 does, leaving the germline J gene to fill in the end. The V and J genes are TRBV2 and TRBJ2-1, with 9 nucleotides matching TRBD1. Germline CDR1 and CDR2: SNHLY and FYNNEI. This CDR3 is 13 amino acids long. J lost 6 bases, V lost 4 bases, and 1 base had no gene match. The sequenced part of the CDR3 DNA is TGTGCCAGCAGTGTGGGACAGGGCAATGAG. Protein product: CASSVGQGNE. The full CDR3 protein is CASSVGQGNEQFF. Supplemented by reference TRBV2 and TRBJ2-1, the full variable domain reads EPEVTQTPSHQVTQMGQEVILRCVPISNHLYFYWYRQILGQKVEFLVSFYNNEISEKSEIFDDQFSVERPDGSNFTLKIRSTKLEDSAMYFCASSVGQGNEQFFGPGTRLTVL.

Notes on this clone: Sequencing ends 3 residues short of the CDR3 end; the germline J gene provides the rest. The rearrangement links TRBV18 to TRBJ1-6; 7 bases are a match to TRBD1. J gave up 8 bases and V 5 bases, and 12 bases lay outside the gene matches. Germline V gene sequence: CDR1 KGHSH, CDR2 LQKENI. CDR3 length: 16 residues. Partial CDR3 DNA: TGTGCCAGCTCATCCTGGATAGGGGGCATGGATTCACCC. It yields the protein CASSSWIGGMDSP. The entire CDR3 reads CASSSWIGGMDSPLHF.

A word on this clone: Read sequence stops 3 residues before the CDR3 end, and the germline J gene provides the missing end. The chain couples TRBV2 to TRBJ2-7; 11 bases map to TRBD2. The CDR3 loop spans 13 amino acids. Germline CDR1 is SNHLY and CDR2 is FYNNEI. V lost 7 bases, J lost 2 bases, and 1 base stayed unmatched. CDR3 bases read: TGTGCCAGCAAGGGACTAGCGGCCTACGAG. Protein: CASKGLAAYE. The entire CDR3 is CASKGLAAYEQYF.

Worth noting for this clone: Read sequence stops 3 residues before the CDR3 end, and the germline J gene provides the missing end. This chain joins TRBV6-2 or TRBV6-3 and TRBJ2-1, with 10 bases that match TRBD2. Germline assignment: CDR1 MNHEY and CDR2 SVGEGT. The CDR3 has 17 residues. The junction had 6 bases not matched to a gene; V was cut back by 4 bases and J by 0 bases. CDR3 region: CASSSIAGGPSYNEQFF. Partial CDR3 DNA: TGTGCCAGCAGTTCTATAGCGGGGGGACCCTCCTACAATGAG.

A word on this clone: The sequenced fragment ends 3 residues before the CDR3 boundary, so the rest is inferred from the germline J gene. The chain employs TRBV11-2 and TRBJ2-3; 8 bases match TRBD2. V dropped 3 bases and J dropped 8; count of bases not matched to a gene: 10. Germline values: CDR1 SGHAT, CDR2 FQNNGV. This CDR3 contains 15 residues. CDR3 bases read: TGTGCCAGCAGCTTGGGAGCGGGGGTCTCAGGTACG. Its protein is CASSLGAGVSGT. Given in full, the CDR3 is CASSLGAGVSGTQYF.

A remark on this clone: The read is 3 residues too short to cover the CDR3 end, so that end is filled in from the germline J gene. The chain joins TRBV18 to TRBJ1-1, with no clear D. V was pared by 1 base and J by 5 bases, with 8 bases between. CDR1 is KGHSH and CDR2 is LQKENI in the germline V gene. This CDR3 contains 13 residues. The CDR3 bases that were read are TGTGCCAGCTCACCACGCGGTGGAACTGAA. Translation: CASSPRGGTE. The whole CDR3 region reads CASSPRGGTEAFF.

In regard to this clone: The CDR3 goes on 3 residues after the read ends, and that part is filled in from the germline J gene. This rearrangement joins TRBV7-3 to TRBJ2-1, with unresolved D. Germline CDR1 and CDR2: SGHTA and FQGTGA. The CDR3 totals 14 residues. V gave up 0 bases and J gave up 6 bases, with 9 bases separating them. The DNA read from the CDR3 is TGTGCCAGCAGCTTAACGTTGGCTAGCAATGAG. This translates into CASSLTLASNE. The CDR3, in full, reads CASSLTLASNEQFF. Full variable domain (remainder filled in from reference TRBV7-3 and TRBJ2-1): GAGVSQTPSNKVTEKGKYVELRCDPISGHTALYWYRQSLGQGPEFLIYFQGTGAADDSGLPNDRFFAVRPEGSVSTLKIQRTERGDSAVYLCASSLTLASNEQFFGPGTRLTVL.

About this clone: Read coverage stops 3 residues before the CDR3 terminus; the germline J gene supplies the remainder. This chain connects TRBV7-9 to TRBJ1-2; D might be TRBD1 (5 bases). This CDR3 spans 14 amino acids. Germline CDR1 reads SEHNR; CDR2 reads FQNEAQ (reference sequence). The DNA read from the CDR3 is TGTGCCAGCAGCCTTACACCAGGGTTCTACGAC. Residues: CASSLTPGFYD. The CDR3 reads in full as CASSLTPGFYDYTF.

As regards this clone: The junction differs from germline at one of its ends, possibly a read error. The read ends 3 residues shy of where the CDR3 ends; the end is completed using the germline J gene. The identical CDR3 is also encoded by other nucleotide sequences in the sample. The V call is TRBV19, the J call TRBJ1-3, with D possibly TRBD1 on 6 matching bases. Germline CDR1 LNHDA, CDR2 SQIVND (reference sequence). This CDR3 has 16 amino acids. Incomplete CDR3 DNA: TGTGCCAGTAGTAGTCCAGGGAGACAGGCTGGAAACACT. Its protein is CASSSPGRQAGNT. The entire CDR3 sequence reads CASSSPGRQAGNTIYF.

Points on this clone: The read gets to within 3 residues of the CDR3 end, and the germline J gene fills in the rest. The V and J genes are TRBV12-3 or TRBV12-4 and TRBJ2-5; tentative D call: TRBD2 (5 bases). Trimming pared 2 bases from V and 4 bases from J, leaving 11 bases between. The CDR3 has 14 residues. The part of the CDR3 DNA that was read is TGTGCCAGCAGTTTACACTTAGAGGGAGAGACC. Protein: CASSLHLEGET. In full, the CDR3 reads CASSLHLEGETQYF.

About this clone itself: The read gets to within 3 residues of the CDR3 end, and the germline J gene fills in the rest. This rearrangement joins TRBV5-1 to TRBJ1-2; D remains unclear. V lost 0 bases and J lost 4, with 13 bases in between. The V gene's germline CDR1 is SGHRS and CDR2 YFSETQ. The CDR3 loop spans 15 amino acids. CDR3 DNA (partial): TGCGCCAGCAGCTTGGTACGTCCGGCGGTCTATGGC. It is translated as CASSLVRPAVYG. The whole CDR3 sequence reads CASSLVRPAVYGYTF.

Concerning this clone itself: The read ends 3 residues shy of where the CDR3 ends; the end is completed using the germline J gene. The chain combines TRBV6-1 with TRBJ2-5, with D possibly being TRBD2 (6 bases). The length of the CDR3 is 15 residues. Germline CDR1 is MNHNS and CDR2 is SASEGT. V lost 2 bases and J lost 4, with 14 bases in between. The CDR3 sequence: CASSELRDSLETQYF. The sequenced CDR3 bases are TGTGCCAGCAGTGAACTACGGGACTCCCTAGAGACC.

Notes on this clone: The read terminates 3 residues ahead of where the CDR3 ends, so the germline J gene completes it. The gene calls are TRBV7-6 and TRBJ1-5, with D uncertain. Germline loops: CDR1 SGHVS, CDR2 FNYEAQ. The CDR3 consists of 13 residues. The ends were cut back, 1 base at V and 6 bases at J, with 7 bases in the middle. The covered CDR3 bases are TGTGCCAGCAGCTTAGATGAAGGTCAGCCC. Protein product: CASSLDEGQP. The full CDR3 protein reads CASSLDEGQPQHF. Full variable domain (missing parts from reference TRBV7-6 and TRBJ1-5): GAGVSQSPRYKVTKRGQDVALRCDPISGHVSLYWYRQALGQGPEFLTYFNYEAQQDKSGLPNDRFSAERPEGSISTLTIQRTEQRDSAMYRCASSLDEGQPQHFGDGTRLSIL.

As to this clone: The observed sequence ends 3 residues before the CDR3 terminus, with the missing tail filled in from the germline J gene. The V call is TRBV7-9, the J call TRBJ1-4, with 7 nucleotides matching TRBD1. V trimming: 5 bases; J trimming: 1 base; junction bases outside the gene matches: 4. Germline lookup yields CDR1 SEHNR and CDR2 FQNEAQ (reference sequence). CDR3 size: 15 residues. CDR3 bases read: TGTGCCAGCAGCAGGGACAGCCGAACTAATGAAAAA. Translated: CASSRDSRTNEK. Given in full, the CDR3 is CASSRDSRTNEKLFF.

Comment on this clone: Read data end 3 residues before the CDR3 end; the end is taken from the germline J gene. The chain links TRBV4-1 to TRBJ2-7, with TRBD2 matching 8 bases. Germline values: CDR1 MGHRA, CDR2 YSYEKL. The CDR3 extends over 16 amino acids. V shed 3 bases and J 3 bases; nucleotides not matched to a gene: 10. CDR3 amino acids: CASSQSGGGTYYEQYF. CDR3 DNA (partial): TGCGCCAGCAGCCAGTCCGGGGGGGGGACTTACTACGAG.

With regard to this clone: The read ends 3 residues early relative to the CDR3; the germline J gene fills the gap. The V call is TRBV6-2 or TRBV6-3, the J call TRBJ2-3, with 11 bases aligning to TRBD2. The germline V gene encodes CDR1 MNHEY and CDR2 SVGEGT. This CDR3 region has 16 residues. Unmatched junction bases numbered 3, after V lost 2 bases and J lost 2 bases. CDR3 bases read: TGTGCCAGCAGTTACGGGACTAGCGGAAACACAGATACG. Protein sequence: CASSYGTSGNTDT. The CDR3 in its entirety is CASSYGTSGNTDTQYF.

Note on this clone: The sequence runs out 3 residues before the end of the CDR3; the remainder is reconstructed from the germline J gene. J is TRBJ1-2 and V is TRBV18, with D possibly matching TRBD1 (5 bases). The CDR3 is 16 amino acids. V was clipped by 6 bases and J by 0 bases, with 17 bases between them. Germline CDR1 and CDR2: KGHSH and LQKENI. The CDR3: CASSQGLALSNYGYTF. Partial CDR3 DNA: TGTGCCAGCTCCCAGGGCCTCGCCCTTTCTAACTATGGC.

About this clone itself: The DNA ends 3 residues before the CDR3 does, and the rest of the CDR3 is filled in from the germline J gene. V gene TRBV5-1 combines with J gene TRBJ1-1; 10 nucleotides align to TRBD1. There are 16 residues in the CDR3. The V segment lost 0 bases and the J segment 0 bases; nucleotides outside the gene matches: 2. Germline assignment: CDR1 SGHRS and CDR2 YFSETQ. Here the CDR3 reads CASSLGTGGMNTEAFF. CDR3 DNA, as far as it was read: TGCGCCAGCAGCTTGGGGACAGGGGGGATGAACACTGAA.

In the case of this clone: The DNA ends 3 residues before the CDR3 does, and the rest of the CDR3 is filled in from the germline J gene. This chain connects TRBV20-1 to TRBJ2-5; 9 nucleotides line up with TRBD2. This CDR3 spans 15 amino acids. Germline assignment: CDR1 DFQATT and CDR2 SNEGSKA (reference sequence). The V and J ends lost 2 bases and 0 bases, in that order; junction bases with no gene match: 4. The CDR3 DNA, read in part, is TGCAGTGCTAGAAGACTAGCGGCCGACCAAGAGACC. Translating gives CSARRLAADQET. The whole CDR3 sequence is CSARRLAADQETQYF.

As for this clone: Coverage ceases 3 residues before the CDR3 finishes, and the germline J gene fills in the end. The chain couples TRBV6-2 or TRBV6-3 to TRBJ2-2; possibly TRBD1 for D (5 bases). Looked up from germline, CDR1 is MNHEY and CDR2 is SVGEGT. The CDR3 is 13 residues long. V gave up 4 bases and J gave up 7 bases, with 10 bases separating them. The CDR3 bases that were read are TGTGCCAGCAGTTCACAGGTGATCGGGGAG. Encoded protein: CASSSQVIGE. The whole CDR3 protein is CASSSQVIGELFF.

For this clone: The read comes to an end 3 residues before the CDR3 does, leaving the germline J gene to fill in the end. The V call is TRBV29-1, the J call TRBJ1-2; D possibly corresponds to TRBD1 (6 bases). The CDR3 extends over 13 amino acids. The V end was cut by 7 bases, the J end by 4 bases, with 16 bases between. Germline V CDR1 and CDR2: SQVTM, ANQGSEA. The CDR3 here is CSALPGHSYGYTF. The part of the CDR3 DNA that was read is TGCAGCGCTCTGCCGGGACACAGCTATGGC.

Notes on this clone: The read halts 3 residues ahead of the CDR3 end, with the missing end drawn from the germline J gene. V usage is TRBV7-9 and J usage is TRBJ2-1; perhaps D is TRBD1 or TRBD2 (7 bases each). V shed 6 bases and J shed 8 bases, with 20 bases lying between them. Germline assignment: CDR1 SEHNR and CDR2 FQNEAQ (reference sequence). The CDR3 extends over 15 amino acids. The sequenced part of the CDR3 DNA is TGTGCCAGCAGACTCGCGTTCAGGGGGAGGGATGAG. Translating gives CASRLAFRGRDE. Given in full, the CDR3 is CASRLAFRGRDEQFF.

On this clone itself: The sequenced fragment ends 3 residues before the CDR3 boundary, so the rest is inferred from the germline J gene. This chain links TRBV2 with TRBJ2-3; 12 positions agree with TRBD2. J was trimmed by 7 bases and V by 11 bases; bases with no gene match: 7. Germline-derived CDR1 and CDR2 are SNHLY and FYNNEI. The CDR3 is made up of 13 amino acids. The DNA read from the CDR3 is TGTGCCGGATCGACTAGCGGGAGTAATACG. It is translated as CAGSTSGSNT. The CDR3 reads in full as CAGSTSGSNTQYF.

Comments on this clone: Read sequence stops 3 residues before the CDR3 end, and the germline J gene provides the missing end. V and J are TRBV20-1 and TRBJ2-1; 7 bases map to TRBD1. The germline V gene has CDR1 DFQATT and CDR2 SNEGSKA (reference sequence). The CDR3 spans 15 residues. The J segment lost 5 bases and the V segment lost 5 bases, leaving 12 bases of the junction unmatched. The chain's CDR3 is CSAALPRQGNNEQFF. CDR3 DNA, as far as it was read: TGCAGTGCTGCACTGCCCAGACAGGGTAACAATGAG.

On this clone itself: The read ends 3 residues before the CDR3 terminus; that terminus is restored from the germline J gene. The chain employs TRBV7-3 and TRBJ2-3; TRBD2 matches 7 bases. After removal of 5 bases from V and 6 bases from J, the junction contained 14 bases not matched to a gene. The CDR3 runs to 16 residues. Germline-derived CDR1 and CDR2 are SGHTA and FQGTGA. Incomplete CDR3 DNA: TGTGCCAGCAGCCCAGTTGCTGGCGGGAGTAGGGATACG. This codes for CASSPVAGGSRDT. The full CDR3 sequence reads CASSPVAGGSRDTQYF.

The CDR3 bases that were read are TGTGCCAGCTCACCACCGTCAGTTCTCATTGAC. Protein: CASSPPSVLID. The CDR3 reads in full as CASSPPSVLIDYTF. This sequence joins TRBV18 and TRBJ1-2; D is uncertain. The CDR3 extends 3 residues past the end of the read, so its final part is completed from the germline J gene. CDR1 is KGHSH, CDR2 LQKENI, per germline. The CDR3 has 14 amino acids. Full variable domain (missing parts from reference TRBV18 and TRBJ1-2): NAGVMQNPRHLVRRRGQEARLRCSPMKGHSHVYWYRQLPEEGLKFMVYLQKENIIDESGMPKERFSAEFPKEGPSILRIQQVVRGDSAAYFCASSPPSVLIDYTFGSGTRLTVV.